The present entry profiles one TCR beta chain with its context. Per the original data handling: From reference gene primer amplification, estimates of nucleated cell counts were derived. The method was immunoSEQ multiplex PCR; TCRdb's version includes in-frame clones alone and lacks a portion of them. The DNA was the basis for D and trimming; V, J and clone size are from that table. In the table there are 150,000 to 200,000 clones, 80% to 90% of which are singletons. This entry belongs to a study of blood T cell repertoires in COVID-19. At the level of the study: Whether acute or convalescent, the COVID-19 samples came from the United States, Italy and Spain. Sample material is recorded as cDNA or gDNA derived from T cells, B-cell-depleted T cells, or PBMCs.

Sequenced: peripheral blood. This sequence was found in a man aged 18 to 30 who had recovered from COVID-19.

In nucleotides, the CDR3 is TGTGCCAGCAACCTACCGGGACTAGCGAGCGACGAGCAGTACTTC. Its translation: CASNLPGLASDEQYF. The rearrangement joins TRBV28 to TRBJ2-7; 10 nucleotides align to TRBD2. Germline CDR1 and CDR2: MDHEN and SYDVKM. The V gene end was trimmed by 7 bases and the J gene end by 5 bases; junction bases not matched to a gene: 11. The CDR3 is made up of 15 amino acids.